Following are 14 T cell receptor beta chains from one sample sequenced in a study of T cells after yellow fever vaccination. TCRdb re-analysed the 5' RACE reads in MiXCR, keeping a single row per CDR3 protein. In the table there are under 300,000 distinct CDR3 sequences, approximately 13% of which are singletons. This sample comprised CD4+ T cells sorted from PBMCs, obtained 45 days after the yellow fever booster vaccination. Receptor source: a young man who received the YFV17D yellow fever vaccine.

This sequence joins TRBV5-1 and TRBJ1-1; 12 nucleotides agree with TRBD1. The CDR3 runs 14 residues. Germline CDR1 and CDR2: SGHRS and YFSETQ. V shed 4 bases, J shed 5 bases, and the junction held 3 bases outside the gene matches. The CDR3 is CASSGTGGSTEAFF. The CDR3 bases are TGCGCCAGCAGCGGGACAGGGGGCTCGACTGAAGCTTTCTTT. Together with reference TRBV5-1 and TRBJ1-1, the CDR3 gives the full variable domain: KAGVTQTPRYLIKTRGQQVTLSCSPISGHRSVSWYQQTPGQGLQFLFEYFSETQRNKGNFPGRFSGRQFSNSRSEMNVSTLELGDSALYLCASSGTGGSTEAFFGQGTRLTVV.

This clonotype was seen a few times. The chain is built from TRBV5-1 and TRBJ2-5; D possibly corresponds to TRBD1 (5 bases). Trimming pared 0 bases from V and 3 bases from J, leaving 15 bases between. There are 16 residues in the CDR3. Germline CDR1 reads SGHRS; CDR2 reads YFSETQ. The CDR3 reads CASSLATRQRKETQYF. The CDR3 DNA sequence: TGCGCCAGCAGCTTGGCCACGAGACAGAGAAAAGAGACCCAGTACTTC.

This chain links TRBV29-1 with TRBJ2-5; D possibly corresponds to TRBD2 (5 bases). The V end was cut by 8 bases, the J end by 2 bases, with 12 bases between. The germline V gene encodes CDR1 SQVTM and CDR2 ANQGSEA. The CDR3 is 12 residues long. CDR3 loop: CSLVRTQETQYF. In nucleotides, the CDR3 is TGCAGCCTTGTACGGACTCAAGAGACCCAGTACTTC.

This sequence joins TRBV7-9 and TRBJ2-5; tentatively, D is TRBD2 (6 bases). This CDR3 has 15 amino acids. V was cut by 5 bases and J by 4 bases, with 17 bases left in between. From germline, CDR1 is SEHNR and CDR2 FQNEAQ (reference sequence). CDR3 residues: CASSLPAGRRETQYF. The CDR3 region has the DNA TGTGCCAGCAGCCTCCCTGCGGGACGGCGAGAGACCCAGTACTTC. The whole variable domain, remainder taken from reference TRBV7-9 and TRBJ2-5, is DTGVSQNPRHKITKRGQNVTFRCDPISEHNRLYWYRQTLGQGPEFLTYFQNEAQLEKSRLLSDRFSAERPKGSFSTLEIQRTEQGDSAMYLCASSLPAGRRETQYFGPGTRLLVL.

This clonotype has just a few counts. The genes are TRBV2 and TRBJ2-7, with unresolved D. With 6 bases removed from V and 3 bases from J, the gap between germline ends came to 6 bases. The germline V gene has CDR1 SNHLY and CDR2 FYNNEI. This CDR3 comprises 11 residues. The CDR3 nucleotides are TGTGCCAGCAGACTATACTACGAGCAGTACTTC. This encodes CASRLYYEQYF.

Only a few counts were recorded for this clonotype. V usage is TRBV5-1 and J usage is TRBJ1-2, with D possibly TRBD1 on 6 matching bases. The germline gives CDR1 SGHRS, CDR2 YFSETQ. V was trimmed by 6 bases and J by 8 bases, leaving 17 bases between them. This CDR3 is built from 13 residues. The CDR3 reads CASTLEGVGGYTF. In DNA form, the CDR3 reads TGCGCCAGCACCCTGGAGGGGGTTGGCGGCTACACCTTC.

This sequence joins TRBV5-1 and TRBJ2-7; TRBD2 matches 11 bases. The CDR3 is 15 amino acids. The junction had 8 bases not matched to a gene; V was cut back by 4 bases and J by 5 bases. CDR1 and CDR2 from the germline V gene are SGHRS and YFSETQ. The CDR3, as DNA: TGCGCCAGCAGCCCCGGGACTAGCGGCTCAAACGAGCAGTACTTC. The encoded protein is CASSPGTSGSNEQYF. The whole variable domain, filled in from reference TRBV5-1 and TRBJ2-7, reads KAGVTQTPRYLIKTRGQQVTLSCSPISGHRSVSWYQQTPGQGLQFLFEYFSETQRNKGNFPGRFSGRQFSNSRSEMNVSTLELGDSALYLCASSPGTSGSNEQYFGPGTRLTVT.

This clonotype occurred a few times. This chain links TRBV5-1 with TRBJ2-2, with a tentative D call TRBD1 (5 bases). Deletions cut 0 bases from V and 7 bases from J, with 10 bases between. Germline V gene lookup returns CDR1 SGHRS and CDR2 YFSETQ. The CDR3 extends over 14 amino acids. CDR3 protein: CASSLGQGGGELFF. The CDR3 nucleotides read TGCGCCAGCAGCTTGGGGCAGGGCGGCGGGGAGCTGTTTTTT. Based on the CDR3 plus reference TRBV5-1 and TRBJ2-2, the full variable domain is KAGVTQTPRYLIKTRGQQVTLSCSPISGHRSVSWYQQTPGQGLQFLFEYFSETQRNKGNFPGRFSGRQFSNSRSEMNVSTLELGDSALYLCASSLGQGGGELFFGEGSRLTVL.

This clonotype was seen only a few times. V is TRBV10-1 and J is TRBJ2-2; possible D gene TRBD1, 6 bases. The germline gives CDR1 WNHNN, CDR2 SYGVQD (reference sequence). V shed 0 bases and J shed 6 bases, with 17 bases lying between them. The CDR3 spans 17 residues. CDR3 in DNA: TGCGCCAGCAGTGAGTCGCAAGGGGCAGGGGACCCCGGGGAGCTGTTTTTT. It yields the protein CASSESQGAGDPGELFF.

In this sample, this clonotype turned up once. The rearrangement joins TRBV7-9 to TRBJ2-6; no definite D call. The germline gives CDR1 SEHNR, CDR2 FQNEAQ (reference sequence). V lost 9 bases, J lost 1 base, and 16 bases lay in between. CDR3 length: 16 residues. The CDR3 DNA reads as TGTGCCAGTGGTCTGGCAGGTCTTTCTGGGGCCAACGTCCTGACTTTC. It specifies CASGLAGLSGANVLTF.

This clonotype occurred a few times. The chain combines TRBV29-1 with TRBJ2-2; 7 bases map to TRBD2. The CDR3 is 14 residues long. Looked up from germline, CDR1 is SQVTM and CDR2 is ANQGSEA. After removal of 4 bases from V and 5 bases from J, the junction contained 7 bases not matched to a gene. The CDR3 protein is CSVGGGRGTGELFF. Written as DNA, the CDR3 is TGCAGCGTTGGGGGCGGGAGAGGTACCGGGGAGCTGTTTTTT.

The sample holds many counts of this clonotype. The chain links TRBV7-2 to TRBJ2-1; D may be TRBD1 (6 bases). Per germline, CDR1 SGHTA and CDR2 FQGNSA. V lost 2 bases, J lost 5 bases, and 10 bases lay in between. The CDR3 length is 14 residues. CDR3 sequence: CASSLTTGNNEQFF. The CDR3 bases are TGTGCCAGCAGCTTAACCACAGGGAACAATGAGCAGTTCTTC.

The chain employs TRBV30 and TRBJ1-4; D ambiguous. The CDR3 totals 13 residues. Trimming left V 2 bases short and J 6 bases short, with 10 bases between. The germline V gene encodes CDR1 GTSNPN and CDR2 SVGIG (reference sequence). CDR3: CAWSPQQDEKLFF. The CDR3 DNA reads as TGTGCCTGGAGTCCACAGCAAGATGAAAAACTGTTTTTT.

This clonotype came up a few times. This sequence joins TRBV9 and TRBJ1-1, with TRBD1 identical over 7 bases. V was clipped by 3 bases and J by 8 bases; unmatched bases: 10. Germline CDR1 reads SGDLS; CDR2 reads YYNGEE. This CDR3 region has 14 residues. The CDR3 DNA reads TGTGCCAGCAGCGCCCATGCCGACAGGGTAGAAGCTTTCTTT. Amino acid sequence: CASSAHADRVEAFF. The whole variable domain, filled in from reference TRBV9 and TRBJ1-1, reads DSGVTQTPKHLITATGQRVTLRCSPRSGDLSVYWYQQSLDQGLQFLIQYYNGEERAKGNILERFSAQQFPDLHSELNLSSLELGDSALYFCASSAHADRVEAFFGQGTRLTVV.